This TCR beta chain was captured by sequencing in a study of human T cells and chemical hapten exposure. Study-wide findings and caveats: The number of TCRs above 1 in 1000 frequency did not change after DPC sensitization.

The time point was: patch test 3, about 24 weeks after DPC sensitization. Stated treatment: therapeutic diphenylcyclopropenone sensitization with weekly scalp DPC. Unfractionated whole blood was the source of the extracted total RNA. On this clonotype itself: Its target is not known.

The CDR3 runs to 16 residues. Germline loops: CDR1 LNHNV, CDR2 YYDKDF (reference sequence). J gave up 7 bases and V 0 bases, and 7 bases lay outside the gene matches. TCRdb processed the RACE reads anew with MiXCR; each CDR3 protein has one entry. The sample has about 97,000 distinct CDR3 sequences, less than 35% seen once; the top ten hold about a tenth. The sample in question was whole blood, obtained in connection with sensitization to the hapten diphenylcyclopropenone (DPC). The sequence was collected from a man aged 35 to 55 with alopecia areata. Some clones in this sample may be carry-over from other donors' samples. This sequence joins TRBV15 and TRBJ2-1, with 9 bases fitting TRBD2. The CDR3 DNA reads as TGTGCCACCAGCAGAGATGGGCTAGCGGGAAGGAATGAGCAGTTCTTC. It is translated as CATSRDGLAGRNEQFF. The full variable domain, rest sourced from reference TRBV15 and TRBJ2-1, is DAMVIQNPRYQVTQFGKPVTLSCSQTLNHNVMYWYQQKSSQAPKLLFHYYDKDFNNEADTPDNFQSRRPNTSFCFLDIRSPGLGDTAMYLCATSRDGLAGRNEQFFGPGTRLTVL.